This record looks at one TCR beta chain sequence and its context. Recruits, aged about 18 to 89 years, lived in 24 US areas. The entry originates in a study of blood T cell repertoires in COVID-19. About the research overall: Sites across the United States, Italy and Spain contributed samples from acute and convalescent COVID-19.

Losses at the gene ends were 6 bases for V and 6 bases for J; bases not matched to a gene: 7. Looked up from germline, CDR1 is SNHLY and CDR2 is FYNNEI. The CDR3 loop spans 13 amino acids. As processed by the authors: By means of reference gene primer amplification, nucleated cell counts were estimated. Sequencing was performed with immunoSEQ multiplex PCR; in TCRdb, only in-frame clones are kept and a portion is missing. V and J calls and clone size follow that table, whereas D and trimming were derived from the DNA. Found here are fewer than 350,000 clones, roughly 85% of them singletons; the top ten hold under 2%.

Sample: PBMCs or T cells enriched from blood (not recorded which). The TCR was taken from a woman in her 30s who had been exposed to COVID-19. The V gene is TRBV2, the J gene TRBJ1-2, with TRBD1 identical over 7 bases. CDR3 coding DNA: TGTGCCAGCAGGGACGACAGGGTGGATGGCTACACCTTC. Protein product: CASRDDRVDGYTF.